In this sample, the clone carrying this T cell receptor beta chain turned up a few times. Its antigen is still unknown. One end of the junction varies from germline; a read error may be responsible. Time point: patch test 2, 6 weeks after DPC sensitization. Treatment reported: therapeutic diphenylcyclopropenone sensitization with weekly scalp DPC. These data belong to a study of human T cells and chemical hapten exposure. This CDR3 has 12 amino acids. Germline V lookup: CDR1 SEHNR, CDR2 FQNEAQ (reference sequence). Points from the study as a whole: Donors were affected by alopecia, so their immune reaction might vary from that of healthy individuals.

MiXCR, run by TCRdb on the RACE reads, gives a single entry per CDR3 protein. This table holds tens of thousands of distinct CDR3 sequences, about 8% found once. The sample here was whole blood, taken in connection with sensitization to the hapten diphenylcyclopropenone (DPC). The sequence was collected from a woman in her forties or fifties with alopecia areata. Some clones in this sample may be carry-over from other donors' samples. The chain links TRBV7-9 to TRBJ2-7, with D possibly TRBD1 on 6 matching bases. In nucleotides, the CDR3 is TGTGCGAGCAGGAGGACAGCCTACGAGCAGTACTTC. The encoded protein is CASRRTAYEQYF. Based on the CDR3 plus reference TRBV7-9 and TRBJ2-7, the full variable domain is DTGVSQNPRHKITKRGQNVTFRCDPISEHNRLYWYRQTLGQGPEFLTYFQNEAQLEKSRLLSDRFSAERPKGSFSTLEIQRTEQGDSAMYLCASRRTAYEQYFGPGTRLTVT.